This TCR beta chain was captured by sequencing in a study of blood T cell repertoires in COVID-19. The overall study: The samples span acute and convalescent COVID-19 from the United States, Italy and Spain. From T cells, B-cell-depleted T cells, or PBMCs came the material, which was cDNA or gDNA.

Germline CDR1 reads LGHDT; CDR2 reads YNNKEL (reference sequence). The germline V and J ends were trimmed by 0 bases and 8 bases, with 6 bases remaining between them. The length of the CDR3 is 12 residues. Original analysis: By means of reference gene primer amplification, nucleated cell counts were estimated. Data came from immunoSEQ multiplex PCR; TCRdb stores just in-frame clones and leaves some out. Clonal size and the V and J genes are those of that table, whereas D and trimming came from the DNA. The data hold about 230,000 clones, with about four fifths observed a single time. Sequencing used peripheral blood. The TCR was taken from a man between 35 and 55 years old with active or convalescent COVID-19. The chain has TRBV3-1 (or the pseudogene TRBV3-2) and TRBJ2-3; D is unresolved. The CDR3 loop is CASSQDSVTQYF. CDR3 DNA: TGTGCCAGCAGCCAAGATTCAGTTACGCAGTATTTT.